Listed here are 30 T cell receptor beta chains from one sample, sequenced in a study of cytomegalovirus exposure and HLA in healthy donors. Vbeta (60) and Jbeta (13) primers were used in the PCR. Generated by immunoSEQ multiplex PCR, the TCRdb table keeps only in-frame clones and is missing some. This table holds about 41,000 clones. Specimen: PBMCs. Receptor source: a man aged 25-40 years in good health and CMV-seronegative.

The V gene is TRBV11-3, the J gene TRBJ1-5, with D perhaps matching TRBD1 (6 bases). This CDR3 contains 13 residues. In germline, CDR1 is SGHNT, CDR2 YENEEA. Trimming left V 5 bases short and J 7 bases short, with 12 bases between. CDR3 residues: CASSNRGGQPQHF. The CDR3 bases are TGTGCCAGCAGCAATAGGGGGGGGCAGCCCCAGCATTTT. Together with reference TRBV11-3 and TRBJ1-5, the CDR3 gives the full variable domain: EAGVVQSPRYKIIEKKQPVAFWCNPISGHNTLYWYLQNLGQGPELLIRYENEEAVDDSQLPKDRFSAERLKGVDSTLKIQPAELGDSAVYLCASSNRGGQPQHFGDGTRLSIL.

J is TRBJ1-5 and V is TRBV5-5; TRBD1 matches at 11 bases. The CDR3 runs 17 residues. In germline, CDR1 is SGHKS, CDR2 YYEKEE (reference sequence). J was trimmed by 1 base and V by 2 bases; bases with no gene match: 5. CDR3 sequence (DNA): TGTGCCAGCAGCTTTGGGACAGGGGGGGCGAGCAATCAGCCCCAGCATTTT. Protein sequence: CASSFGTGGASNQPQHF.

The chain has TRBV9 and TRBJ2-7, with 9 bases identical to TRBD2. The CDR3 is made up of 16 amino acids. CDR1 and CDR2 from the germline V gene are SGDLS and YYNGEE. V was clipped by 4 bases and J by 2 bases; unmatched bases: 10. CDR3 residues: CASSSSGTYTTYEQYF. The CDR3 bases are TGTGCCAGCAGCTCTAGCGGGACTTACACCACCTACGAGCAGTACTTC.

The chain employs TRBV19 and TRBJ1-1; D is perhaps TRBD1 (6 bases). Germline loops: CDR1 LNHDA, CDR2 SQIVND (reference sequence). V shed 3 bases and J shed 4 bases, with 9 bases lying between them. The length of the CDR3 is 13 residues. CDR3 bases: TGTGCCAGTAGTATCTGGGGGCCCACTGAAGCTTTCTTT. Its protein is CASSIWGPTEAFF.

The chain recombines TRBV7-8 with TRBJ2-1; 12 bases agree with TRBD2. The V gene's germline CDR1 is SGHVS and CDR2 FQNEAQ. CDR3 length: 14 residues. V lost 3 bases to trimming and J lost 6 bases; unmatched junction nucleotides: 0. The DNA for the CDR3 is TGTGCCAGCAGCTTGACTAGCGGGAGCAATGAGCAGTTCTTC. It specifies CASSLTSGSNEQFF.

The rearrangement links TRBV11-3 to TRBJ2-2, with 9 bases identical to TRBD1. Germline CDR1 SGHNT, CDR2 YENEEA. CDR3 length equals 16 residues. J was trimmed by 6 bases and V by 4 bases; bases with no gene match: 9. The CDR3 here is CASSSTQQGAPGELFF. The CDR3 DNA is TGTGCCAGCAGCTCTACTCAACAGGGGGCCCCCGGGGAGCTGTTTTTT.

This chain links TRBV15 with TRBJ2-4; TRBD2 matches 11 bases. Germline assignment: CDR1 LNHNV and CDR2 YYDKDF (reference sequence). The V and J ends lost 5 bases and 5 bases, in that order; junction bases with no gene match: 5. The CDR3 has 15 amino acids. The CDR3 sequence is CATSVSGRVENIQYF. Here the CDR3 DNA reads TGTGCCACCAGCGTTAGCGGGAGGGTAGAAAACATTCAGTACTTC.

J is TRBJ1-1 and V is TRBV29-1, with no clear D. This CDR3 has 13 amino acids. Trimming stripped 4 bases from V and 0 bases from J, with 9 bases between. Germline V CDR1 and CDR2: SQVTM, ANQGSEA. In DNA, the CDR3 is TGCAGCGTTGTGTCACAGATGAACACTGAAGCTTTCTTT. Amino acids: CSVVSQMNTEAFF.

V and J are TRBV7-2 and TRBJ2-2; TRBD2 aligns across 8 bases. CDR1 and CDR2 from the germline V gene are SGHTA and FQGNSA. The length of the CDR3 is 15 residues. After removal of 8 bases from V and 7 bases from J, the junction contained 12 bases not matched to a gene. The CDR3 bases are TGTGCCAGCCGGGGCGGGGGGTTCCTGATCGGGGAGCTGTTTTTT. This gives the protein CASRGGGFLIGELFF.

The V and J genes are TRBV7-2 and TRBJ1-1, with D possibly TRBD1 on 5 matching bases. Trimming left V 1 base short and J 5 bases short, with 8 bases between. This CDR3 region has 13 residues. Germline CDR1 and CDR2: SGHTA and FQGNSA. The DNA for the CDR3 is TGTGCCAGCAGCTTAGGGGGGAGGACTGAAGCTTTCTTT. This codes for CASSLGGRTEAFF.

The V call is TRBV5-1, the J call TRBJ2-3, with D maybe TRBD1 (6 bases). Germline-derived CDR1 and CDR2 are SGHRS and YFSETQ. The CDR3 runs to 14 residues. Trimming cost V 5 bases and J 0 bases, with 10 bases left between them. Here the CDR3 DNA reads TGCGCCAGCAGGCCCAGGGGAAGCACAGATACGCAGTATTTT. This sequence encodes CASRPRGSTDTQYF.

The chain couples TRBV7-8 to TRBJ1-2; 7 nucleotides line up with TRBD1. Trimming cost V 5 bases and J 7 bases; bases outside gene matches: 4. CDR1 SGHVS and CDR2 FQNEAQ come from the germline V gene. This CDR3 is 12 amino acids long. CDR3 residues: CASSPGTVGYTF. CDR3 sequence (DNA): TGTGCCAGCAGCCCGGGGACAGTTGGCTACACCTTC.

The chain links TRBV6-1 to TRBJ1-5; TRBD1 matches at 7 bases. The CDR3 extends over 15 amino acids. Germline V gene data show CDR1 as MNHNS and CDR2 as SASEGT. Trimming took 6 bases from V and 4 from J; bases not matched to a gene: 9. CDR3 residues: CASRIDRERNQPQHF. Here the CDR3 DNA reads TGTGCCAGCAGAATAGACAGGGAAAGGAATCAGCCCCAGCATTTT.

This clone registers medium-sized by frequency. Here the CDR3 DNA reads TGTGCCAGCAGTGATGTTCTAGCGGTCTATGAGCAGTTCTTC. This gives the protein CASSDVLAVYEQFF. The chain uses TRBV2 and TRBJ2-1; 7 positions match TRBD2. Germline assignment: CDR1 SNHLY and CDR2 FYNNEI. The trim removed 3 bases at V and 8 bases at J, leaving 7 bases unmatched. CDR3 length: 14 amino acids.

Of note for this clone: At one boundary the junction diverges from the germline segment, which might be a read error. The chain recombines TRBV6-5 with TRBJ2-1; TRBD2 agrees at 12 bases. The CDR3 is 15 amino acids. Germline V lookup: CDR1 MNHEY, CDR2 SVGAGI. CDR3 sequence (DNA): TGTGTCAGCACCTCCGGACTAGCGGGGTACAATGAGCAGTTCTTC. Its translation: CVSTSGLAGYNEQFF.

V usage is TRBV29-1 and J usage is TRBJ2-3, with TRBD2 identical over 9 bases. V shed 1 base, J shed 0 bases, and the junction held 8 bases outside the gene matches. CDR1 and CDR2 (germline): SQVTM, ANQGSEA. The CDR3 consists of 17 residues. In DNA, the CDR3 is TGCAGCGTTGAAGTGGCTAGCGGGGAATCTAGCACAGATACGCAGTATTTT. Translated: CSVEVASGESSTDTQYF.

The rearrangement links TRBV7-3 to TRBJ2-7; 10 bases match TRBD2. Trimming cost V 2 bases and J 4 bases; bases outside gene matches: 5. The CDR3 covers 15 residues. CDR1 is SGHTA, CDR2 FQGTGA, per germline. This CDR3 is CASSLFSGGAYEQYF. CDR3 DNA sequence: TGTGCCAGCAGCTTATTCAGCGGGGGGGCTTACGAGCAGTACTTC.

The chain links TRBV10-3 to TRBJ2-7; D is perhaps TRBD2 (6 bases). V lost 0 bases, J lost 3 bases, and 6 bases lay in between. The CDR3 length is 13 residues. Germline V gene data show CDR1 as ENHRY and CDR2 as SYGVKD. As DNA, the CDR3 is TGTGCCATCAGTGAGTCCGGGGGCTACGAGCAGTACTTC. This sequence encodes CAISESGGYEQYF.

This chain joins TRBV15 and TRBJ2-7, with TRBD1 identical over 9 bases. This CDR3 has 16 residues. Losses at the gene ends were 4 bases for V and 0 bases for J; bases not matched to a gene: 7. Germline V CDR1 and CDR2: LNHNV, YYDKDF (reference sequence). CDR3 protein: CATSNQTGGVSYEQYF. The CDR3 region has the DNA TGTGCCACCAGCAATCAAACAGGGGGCGTCTCCTACGAGCAGTACTTC. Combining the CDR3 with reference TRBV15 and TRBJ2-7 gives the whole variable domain DAMVIQNPRYQVTQFGKPVTLSCSQTLNHNVMYWYQQKSSQAPKLLFHYYDKDFNNEADTPDNFQSRRPNTSFCFLDIRSPGLGDTAMYLCATSNQTGGVSYEQYFGPGTRLTVT.

CDR3 sequence (DNA): TGTGCCAGCACCTGGCCCGGGTTGAATTCACCCCTCCACTTT. Translation: CASTWPGLNSPLHF. The chain has TRBV27 and TRBJ1-6; D unclear. V was trimmed by 7 bases and J by 7 bases, leaving 14 bases between them. This CDR3 region has 14 residues. The V gene's germline CDR1 is MNHEY and CDR2 SMNVEV (reference sequence).

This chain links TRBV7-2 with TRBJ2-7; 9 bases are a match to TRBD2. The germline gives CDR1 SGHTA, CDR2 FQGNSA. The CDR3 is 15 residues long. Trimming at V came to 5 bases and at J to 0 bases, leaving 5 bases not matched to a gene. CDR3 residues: CASSQGLANSYEQYF. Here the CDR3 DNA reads TGTGCCAGCAGCCAGGGACTAGCCAACTCCTACGAGCAGTACTTC.

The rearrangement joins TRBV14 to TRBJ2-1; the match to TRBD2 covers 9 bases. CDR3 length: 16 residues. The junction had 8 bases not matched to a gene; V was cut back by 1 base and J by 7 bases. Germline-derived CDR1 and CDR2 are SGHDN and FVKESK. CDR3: CASSQGSSGAWNEQFF. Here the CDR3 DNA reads TGTGCCAGCAGCCAAGGATCTAGCGGGGCCTGGAATGAGCAGTTCTTC.

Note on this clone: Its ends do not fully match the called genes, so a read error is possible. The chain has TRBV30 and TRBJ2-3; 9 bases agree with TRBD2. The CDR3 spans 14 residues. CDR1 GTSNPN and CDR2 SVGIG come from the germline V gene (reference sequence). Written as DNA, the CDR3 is TGTGCCTGGACATCCCTAGCGGGGACAGATAAGCAGTATTTT. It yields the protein CAWTSLAGTDKQYF.

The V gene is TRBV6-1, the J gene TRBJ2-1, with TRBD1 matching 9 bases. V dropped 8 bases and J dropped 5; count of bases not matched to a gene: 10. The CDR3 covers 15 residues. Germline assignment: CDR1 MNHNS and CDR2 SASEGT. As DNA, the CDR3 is TGTGCCAGCTTCGAACCGGGACAGGGTGACAATGAGCAGTTCTTC. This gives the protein CASFEPGQGDNEQFF.

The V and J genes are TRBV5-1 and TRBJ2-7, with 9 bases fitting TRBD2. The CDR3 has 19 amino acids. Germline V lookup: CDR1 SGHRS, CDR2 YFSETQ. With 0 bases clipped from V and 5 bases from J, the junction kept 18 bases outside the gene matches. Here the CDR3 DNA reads TGCGCCAGCAGCTTGGCCGGTATTAGCGGGAGTCACGCTTTGGACGAGCAGTACTTC. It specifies CASSLAGISGSHALDEQYF.

CDR3 amino acids: CASRTQGEGTEAFF. As DNA, the CDR3 is TGTGCCAGCAGGACACAGGGTGAGGGGACTGAAGCTTTCTTT. The rearrangement links TRBV9 to TRBJ1-1, with a possible D match to TRBD1 (6 bases). V was shortened by 5 bases and J by 5 bases, with 16 bases between the two germline ends. Germline CDR1 SGDLS, CDR2 YYNGEE. The length of the CDR3 is 14 residues.

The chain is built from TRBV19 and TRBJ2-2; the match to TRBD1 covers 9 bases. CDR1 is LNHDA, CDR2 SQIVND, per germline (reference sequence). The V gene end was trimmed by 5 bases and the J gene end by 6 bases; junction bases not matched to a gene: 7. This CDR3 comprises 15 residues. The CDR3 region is CASSARTGVAGELFF. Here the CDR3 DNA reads TGTGCCAGTAGTGCCCGGACAGGGGTCGCCGGGGAGCTGTTTTTT.

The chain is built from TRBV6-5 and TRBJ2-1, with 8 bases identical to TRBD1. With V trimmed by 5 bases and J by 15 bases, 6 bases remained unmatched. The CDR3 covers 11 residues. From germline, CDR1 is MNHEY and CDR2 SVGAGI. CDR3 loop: CASSTGGPRFF. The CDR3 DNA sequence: TGTGCCAGCAGTACAGGGGGGCCTCGGTTCTTC.

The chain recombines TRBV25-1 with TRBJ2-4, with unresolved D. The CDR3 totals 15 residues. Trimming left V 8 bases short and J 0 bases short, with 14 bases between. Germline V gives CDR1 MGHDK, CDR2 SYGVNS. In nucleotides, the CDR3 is TGTGCCAGCTCTATATACAGCAGAGCCAAAAACATTCAGTACTTC. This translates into CASSIYSRAKNIQYF.

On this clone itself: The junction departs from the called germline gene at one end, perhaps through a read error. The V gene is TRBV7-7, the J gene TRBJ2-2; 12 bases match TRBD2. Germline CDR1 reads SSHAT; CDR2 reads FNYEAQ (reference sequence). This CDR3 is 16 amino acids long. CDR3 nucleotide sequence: TGTGCTAGCAGCTTCCTGACTAGCGGGGGCACCGGGGAGCTGTTTTTT. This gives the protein CASSFLTSGGTGELFF.